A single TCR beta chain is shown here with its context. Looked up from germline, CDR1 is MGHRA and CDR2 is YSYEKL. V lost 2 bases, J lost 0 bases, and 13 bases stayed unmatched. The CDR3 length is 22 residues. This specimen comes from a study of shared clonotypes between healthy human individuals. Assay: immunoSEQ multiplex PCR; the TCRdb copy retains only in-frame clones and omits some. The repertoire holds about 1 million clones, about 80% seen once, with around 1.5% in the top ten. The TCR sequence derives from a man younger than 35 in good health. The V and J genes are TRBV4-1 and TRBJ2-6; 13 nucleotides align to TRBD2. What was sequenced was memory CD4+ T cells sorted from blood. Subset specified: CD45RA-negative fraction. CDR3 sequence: CASSQYGTGTSGASSGANVLTF. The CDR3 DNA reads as TGCGCCAGCAGCCAATATGGGACAGGGACTAGCGGGGCGAGCTCTGGGGCCAACGTCCTGACTTTC.